This T cell receptor beta chain was sequenced for a study of T-cell memory formation after mild COVID-19. Study-wide background: TCR clusters mostly belonged to single donors.

Trimming took 0 bases from V and 2 from J, leaving 11 bases between them. The CDR3 contains 15 residues. The germline V gene encodes CDR1 SGHRS and CDR2 YFSETQ. Using its own MiXCR run on the 5' RACE reads, TCRdb lists one record per CDR3 protein. This table holds 350,000 to 550,000 distinct CDR3 sequences, more than 15% found once. The sample was PBMCs or a T cell subset sorted from them (not recorded which). The receptor was isolated from a man between 18 and 29 years old who had mild COVID-19 (a few samples of this study predate the infection). Cell type and time point are not known. This chain uses TRBV5-1 with TRBJ2-5; D is unresolved. CDR3 loop: CASSLVGFNQETQYF. CDR3 DNA: TGCGCCAGCAGCTTGGTGGGCTTCAATCAAGAGACCCAGTACTTC.